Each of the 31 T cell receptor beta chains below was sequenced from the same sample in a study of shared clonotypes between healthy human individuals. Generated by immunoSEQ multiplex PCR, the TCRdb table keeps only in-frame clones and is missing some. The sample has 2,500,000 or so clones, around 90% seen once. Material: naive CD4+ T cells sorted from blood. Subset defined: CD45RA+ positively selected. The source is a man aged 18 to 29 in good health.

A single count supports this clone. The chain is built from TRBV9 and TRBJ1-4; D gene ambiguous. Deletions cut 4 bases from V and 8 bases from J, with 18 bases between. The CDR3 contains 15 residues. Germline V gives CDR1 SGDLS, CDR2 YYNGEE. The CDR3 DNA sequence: TGTGCCAGCAGCCCCCTGGCCGGTAAAAGCGAAAAACTGTTTTTT. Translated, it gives CASSPLAGKSEKLFF. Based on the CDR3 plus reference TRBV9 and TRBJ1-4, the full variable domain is DSGVTQTPKHLITATGQRVTLRCSPRSGDLSVYWYQQSLDQGLQFLIQYYNGEERAKGNILERFSAQQFPDLHSELNLSSLELGDSALYFCASSPLAGKSEKLFFGSGTQLSVL.

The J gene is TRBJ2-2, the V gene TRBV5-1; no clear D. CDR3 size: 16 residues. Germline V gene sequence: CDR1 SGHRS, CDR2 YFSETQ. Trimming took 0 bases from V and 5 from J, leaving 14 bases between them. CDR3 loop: CASSLALGRSTGELFF. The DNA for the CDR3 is TGCGCCAGCAGCTTGGCCCTAGGAAGGTCAACCGGGGAGCTGTTTTTT.

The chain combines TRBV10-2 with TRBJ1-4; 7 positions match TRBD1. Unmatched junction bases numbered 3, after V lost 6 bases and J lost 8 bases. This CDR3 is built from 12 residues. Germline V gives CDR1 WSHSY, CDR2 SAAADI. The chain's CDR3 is CASRGQPEKLFF. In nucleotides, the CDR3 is TGCGCCAGCAGGGGACAGCCCGAAAAACTGTTTTTT.

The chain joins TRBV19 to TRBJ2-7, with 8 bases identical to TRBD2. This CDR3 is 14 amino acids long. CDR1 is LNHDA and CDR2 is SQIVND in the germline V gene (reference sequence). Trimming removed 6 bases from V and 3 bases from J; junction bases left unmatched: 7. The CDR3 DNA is TGTGCCAGTAGGCGAGCGGGAGAAGACTACGAGCAGTACTTC. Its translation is CASRRAGEDYEQYF.

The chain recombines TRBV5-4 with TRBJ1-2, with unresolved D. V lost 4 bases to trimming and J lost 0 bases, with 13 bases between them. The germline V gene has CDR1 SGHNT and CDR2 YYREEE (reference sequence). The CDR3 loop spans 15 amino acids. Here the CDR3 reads CASSAQSLANYGYTF. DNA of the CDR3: TGTGCCAGCAGCGCGCAGAGTTTAGCTAACTATGGCTACACCTTC.

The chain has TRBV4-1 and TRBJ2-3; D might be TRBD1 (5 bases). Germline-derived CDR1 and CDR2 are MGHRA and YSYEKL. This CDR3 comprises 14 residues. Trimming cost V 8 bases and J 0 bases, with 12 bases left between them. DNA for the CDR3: TGCGCCAGCTCCGACAGTCCTAGCACAGATACGCAGTATTTT. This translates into CASSDSPSTDTQYF.

This chain's CDR3 is CAWSGGQGYSPLHF. As DNA, the CDR3 is TGTGCCTGGAGTGGCGGACAGGGATATTCACCCCTCCACTTT. The chain couples TRBV30 to TRBJ1-6, with TRBD1 matching over 8 bases. Germline CDR1 and CDR2: GTSNPN and SVGIG (reference sequence). The ends lost 1 base at V and 8 bases at J; junction bases unmatched: 4. This CDR3 is built from 14 residues.

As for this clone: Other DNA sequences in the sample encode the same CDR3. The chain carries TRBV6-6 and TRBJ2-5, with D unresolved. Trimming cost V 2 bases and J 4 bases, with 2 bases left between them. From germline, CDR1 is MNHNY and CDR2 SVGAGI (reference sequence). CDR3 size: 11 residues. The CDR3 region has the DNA TGTGCCAGCAGTTACGGAGAGACCCAGTACTTC. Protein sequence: CASSYGETQYF.

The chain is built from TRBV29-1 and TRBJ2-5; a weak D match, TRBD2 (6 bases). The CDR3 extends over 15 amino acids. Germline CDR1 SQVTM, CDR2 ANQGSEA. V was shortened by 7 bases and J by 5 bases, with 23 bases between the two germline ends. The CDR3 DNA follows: TGCAGCGCTAGAGGGGCACCGGGAGTAACGGAGACCCAGTACTTC. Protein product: CSARGAPGVTETQYF.

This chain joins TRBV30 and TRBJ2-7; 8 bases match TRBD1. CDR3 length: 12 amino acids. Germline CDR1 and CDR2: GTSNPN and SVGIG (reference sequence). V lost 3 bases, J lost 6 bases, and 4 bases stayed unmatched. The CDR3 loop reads CAWSQGASEQYF. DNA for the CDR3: TGTGCCTGGAGCCAGGGGGCTAGCGAGCAGTACTTC.

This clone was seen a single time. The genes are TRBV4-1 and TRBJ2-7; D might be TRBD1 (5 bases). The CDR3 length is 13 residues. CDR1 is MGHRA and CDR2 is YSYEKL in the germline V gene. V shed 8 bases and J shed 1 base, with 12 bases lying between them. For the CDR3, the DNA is TGCGCCAGCTCACAGGCCGCGTCCTACGAGCAGTACTTC. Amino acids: CASSQAASYEQYF.

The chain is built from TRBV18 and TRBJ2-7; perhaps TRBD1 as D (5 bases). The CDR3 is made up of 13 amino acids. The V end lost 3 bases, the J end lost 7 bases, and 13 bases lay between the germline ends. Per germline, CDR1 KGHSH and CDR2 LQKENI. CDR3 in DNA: TGTGCCAGCTCACCTACTCCCCAGGGTGAGCAGTACTTC. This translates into CASSPTPQGEQYF.

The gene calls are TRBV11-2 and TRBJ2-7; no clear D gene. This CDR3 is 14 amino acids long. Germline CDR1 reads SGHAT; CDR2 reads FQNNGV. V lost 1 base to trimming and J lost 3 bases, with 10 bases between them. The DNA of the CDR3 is TGTGCCAGCAGCTTAGCGGCTGTGAACTACGAGCAGTACTTC. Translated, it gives CASSLAAVNYEQYF.

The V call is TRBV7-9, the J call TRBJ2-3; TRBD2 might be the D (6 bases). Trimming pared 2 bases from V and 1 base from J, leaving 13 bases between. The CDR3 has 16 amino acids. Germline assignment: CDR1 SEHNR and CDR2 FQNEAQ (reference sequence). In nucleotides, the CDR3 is TGTGCCAGCAGCTTACTAGCGAAGGAGGGCACAGATACGCAGTATTTT. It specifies CASSLLAKEGTDTQYF.

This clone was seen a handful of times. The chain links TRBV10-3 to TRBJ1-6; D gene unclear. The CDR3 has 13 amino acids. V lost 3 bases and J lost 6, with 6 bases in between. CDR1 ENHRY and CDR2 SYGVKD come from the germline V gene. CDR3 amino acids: CAISDNPNSPLHF. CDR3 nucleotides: TGTGCCATCAGTGACAACCCTAATTCACCCCTCCACTTT.

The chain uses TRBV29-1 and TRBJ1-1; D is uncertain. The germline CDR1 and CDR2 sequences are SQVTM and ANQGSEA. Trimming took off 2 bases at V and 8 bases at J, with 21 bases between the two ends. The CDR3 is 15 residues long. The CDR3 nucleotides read TGCAGCGTTGAATACCTGTCGACGGTGGGCAAAGAAGCTTTCTTT. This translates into CSVEYLSTVGKEAFF. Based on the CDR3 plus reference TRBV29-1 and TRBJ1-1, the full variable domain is SAVISQKPSRDICQRGTSLTIQCQVDSQVTMMFWYRQQPGQSLTLIATANQGSEATYESGFVIDKFPISRPNLTFSTLTVSNMSPEDSSIYLCSVEYLSTVGKEAFFGQGTRLTVV.

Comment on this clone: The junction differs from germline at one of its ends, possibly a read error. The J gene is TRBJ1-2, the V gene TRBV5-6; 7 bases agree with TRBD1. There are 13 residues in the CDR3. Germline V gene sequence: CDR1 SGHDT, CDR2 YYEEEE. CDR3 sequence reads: CASCLGQNYGYTF. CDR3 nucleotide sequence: TGTGCCAGCTGCTTGGGACAGAACTATGGCTACACCTTC.

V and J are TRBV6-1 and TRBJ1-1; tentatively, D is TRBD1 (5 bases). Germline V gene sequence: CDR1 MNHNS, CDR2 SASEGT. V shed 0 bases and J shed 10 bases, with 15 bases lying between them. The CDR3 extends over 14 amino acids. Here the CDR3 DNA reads TGTGCCAGCAGTGAAGCGGGGACCACTCGGCTAGCTTTCTTT. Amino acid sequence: CASSEAGTTRLAFF.

CDR3 in DNA: TGTGCCAGCACAGGGGCGGCCGAGCAGTACTTC. As protein: CASTGAAEQYF. This chain uses TRBV6-5 with TRBJ2-7; D might be TRBD1 (6 bases). CDR3 length: 11 amino acids. V was clipped by 7 bases and J by 6 bases, with 10 bases between them. CDR1 is MNHEY and CDR2 is SVGAGI in the germline V gene.

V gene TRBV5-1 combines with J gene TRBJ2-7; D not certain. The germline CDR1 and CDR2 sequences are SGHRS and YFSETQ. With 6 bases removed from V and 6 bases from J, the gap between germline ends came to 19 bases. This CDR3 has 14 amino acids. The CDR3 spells CASTPTAGLSEQYF. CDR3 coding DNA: TGCGCCAGCACCCCCACAGCCGGGTTGAGCGAGCAGTACTTC.

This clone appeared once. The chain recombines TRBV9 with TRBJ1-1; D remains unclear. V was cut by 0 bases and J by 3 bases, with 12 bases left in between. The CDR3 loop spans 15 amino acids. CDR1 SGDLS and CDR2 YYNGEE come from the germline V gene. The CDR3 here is CASSVGGDGYTEAFF. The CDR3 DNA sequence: TGTGCCAGCAGCGTAGGTGGGGATGGATACACTGAAGCTTTCTTT.

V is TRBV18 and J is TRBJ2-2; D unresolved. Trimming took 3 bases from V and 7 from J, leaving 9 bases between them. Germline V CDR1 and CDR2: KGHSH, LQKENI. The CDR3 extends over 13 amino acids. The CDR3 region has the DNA TGTGCCAGCTCACCCTCGCGGTTCGGGGAGCTGTTTTTT. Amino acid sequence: CASSPSRFGELFF.

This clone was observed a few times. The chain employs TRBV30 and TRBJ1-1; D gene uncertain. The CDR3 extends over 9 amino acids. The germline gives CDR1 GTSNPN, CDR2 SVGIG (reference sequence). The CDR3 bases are TGTACAGCGAACACTGAAGCTTTCTTT. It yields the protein CTANTEAFF.

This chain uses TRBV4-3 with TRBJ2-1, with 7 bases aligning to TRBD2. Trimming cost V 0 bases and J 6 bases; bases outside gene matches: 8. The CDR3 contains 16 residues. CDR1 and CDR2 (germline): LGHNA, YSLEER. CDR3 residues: CASSQDGAGDSNEQFF. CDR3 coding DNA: TGCGCCAGCAGCCAAGACGGCGCGGGAGACTCCAATGAGCAGTTCTTC.

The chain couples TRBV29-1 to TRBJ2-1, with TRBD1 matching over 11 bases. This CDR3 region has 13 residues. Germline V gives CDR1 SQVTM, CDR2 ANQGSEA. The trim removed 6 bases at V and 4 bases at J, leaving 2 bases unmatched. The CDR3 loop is CSVDRGRYNEQFF. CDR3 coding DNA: TGCAGCGTGGACAGGGGGCGGTACAATGAGCAGTTCTTC.

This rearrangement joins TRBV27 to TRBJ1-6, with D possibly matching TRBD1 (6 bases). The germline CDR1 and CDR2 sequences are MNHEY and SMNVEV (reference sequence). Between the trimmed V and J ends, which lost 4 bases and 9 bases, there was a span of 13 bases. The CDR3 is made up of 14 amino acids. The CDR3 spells CASSSQGWGSPLHF. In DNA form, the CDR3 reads TGTGCCAGCAGTTCACAGGGCTGGGGTTCACCCCTCCACTTT.

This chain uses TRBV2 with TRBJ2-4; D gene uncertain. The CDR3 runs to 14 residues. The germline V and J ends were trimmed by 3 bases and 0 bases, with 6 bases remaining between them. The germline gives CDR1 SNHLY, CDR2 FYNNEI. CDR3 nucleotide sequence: TGTGCCAGCAGTGACCCCCTAGCCAAAAACATTCAGTACTTC. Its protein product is CASSDPLAKNIQYF.

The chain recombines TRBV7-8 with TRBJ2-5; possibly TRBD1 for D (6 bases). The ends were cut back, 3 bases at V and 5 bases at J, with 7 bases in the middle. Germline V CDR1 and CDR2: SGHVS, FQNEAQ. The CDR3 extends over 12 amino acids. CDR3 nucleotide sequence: TGTGCCAGCAGCTTCCAGGGGGAGACCCAGTACTTC. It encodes CASSFQGETQYF.

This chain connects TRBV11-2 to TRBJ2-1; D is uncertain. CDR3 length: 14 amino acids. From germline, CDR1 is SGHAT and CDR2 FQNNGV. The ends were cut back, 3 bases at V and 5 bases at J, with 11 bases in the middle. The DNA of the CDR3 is TGTGCCAGCAGCTTGGGCCCCGCCAACAATGAGCAGTTCTTC. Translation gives CASSLGPANNEQFF.

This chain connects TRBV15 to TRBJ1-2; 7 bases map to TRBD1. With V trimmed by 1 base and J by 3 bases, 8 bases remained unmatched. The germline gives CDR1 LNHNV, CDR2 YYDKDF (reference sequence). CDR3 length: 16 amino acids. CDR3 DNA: TGTGCCACCAGCAGAGCTGGATTTGGGACAGACTATGGCTACACCTTC. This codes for CATSRAGFGTDYGYTF.

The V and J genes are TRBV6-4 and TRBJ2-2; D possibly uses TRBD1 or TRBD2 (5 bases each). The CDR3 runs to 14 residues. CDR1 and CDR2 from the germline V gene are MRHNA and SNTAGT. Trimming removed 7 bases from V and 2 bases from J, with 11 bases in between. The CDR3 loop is CASKGSYNTGELFF. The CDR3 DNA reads TGTGCCAGCAAGGGGAGCTATAACACCGGGGAGCTGTTTTTT.